The T cell receptor (beta chain) under discussion was sequenced for a study of T cell clonotyping in hematopoietic cell transplantation. Notes on the study in general: Pathologically expanded recipient clonotypes increased progressively from day 30 to day 180 as diversity fell.

As to this clone: Its target is unknown.

TCRdb keeps only in-frame clones here, not all; method: immunoSEQ multiplex PCR. The repertoire includes roughly 29,000 clones, roughly 90% of them detected once, and approximately 11% sits in the top ten. Trimming removed 0 bases from V and 7 bases from J, with 13 bases in between. CDR3 length: 15 amino acids. Germline lookup yields CDR1 LGHNA and CDR2 YNFKEQ. This rearrangement joins TRBV4-2 to TRBJ1-5; D is uncertain. The sample here was PBMCs, taken 100 days after allogeneic stem cell transplant. The TCR originated in a female patient between 50 and 60 years old who had an allogeneic stem cell transplant from a related donor, so the T cells may come from the graft donor. Some clones in this sample may be carry-over from other donors' samples. CDR3 sequence reads: CASSQDPVALQPQHF. The CDR3 bases are TGTGCCAGCAGCCAAGATCCGGTCGCTCTGCAGCCCCAGCATTTT.